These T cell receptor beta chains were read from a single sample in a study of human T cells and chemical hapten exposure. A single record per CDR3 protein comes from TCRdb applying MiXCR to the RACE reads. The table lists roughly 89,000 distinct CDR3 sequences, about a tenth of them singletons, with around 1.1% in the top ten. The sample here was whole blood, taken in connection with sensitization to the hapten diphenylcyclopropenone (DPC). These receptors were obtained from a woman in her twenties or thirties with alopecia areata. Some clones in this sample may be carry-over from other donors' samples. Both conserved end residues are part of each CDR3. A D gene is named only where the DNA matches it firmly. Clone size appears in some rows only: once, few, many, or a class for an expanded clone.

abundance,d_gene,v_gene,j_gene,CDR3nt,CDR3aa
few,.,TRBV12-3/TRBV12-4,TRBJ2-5,TGTGCCAGCAGTTTCAGAGGGTTAGGGACCCAGTACTTC,CASSFRGLGTQYF
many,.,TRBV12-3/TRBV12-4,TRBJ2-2,TGTGCCAGCAGCCCGCAGGGGATCGGGGAGCTGTTTTTT,CASSPQGIGELFF
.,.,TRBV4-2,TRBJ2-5,TGTGCCAGCAGCCAACCCCAGGAGCATTGGATAGAGACCCAGTACTTC,CASSQPQEHWIETQYF
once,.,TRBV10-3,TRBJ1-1,TGTGCCATCAATACTGGACAGAACACTGAAGCTTTCTTT,CAINTGQNTEAFF
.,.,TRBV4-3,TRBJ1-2,TGCGCCAGCAGCCCCCGGTTCGAGTCTGGCTACACCTTC,CASSPRFESGYTF
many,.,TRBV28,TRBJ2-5,TGTGCCAGCACCAATTCCGGGTTTGCCTCAAAAGAGACCCAGTACTTC,CASTNSGFASKETQYF
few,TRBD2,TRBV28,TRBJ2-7,TGTGCCAGCAGGGAGGGACTACGACTGTCCGAGCAGTACTTC,CASREGLRLSEQYF
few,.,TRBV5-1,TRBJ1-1,TGCGCCAGCAGCTTGGTTGTGGGGGACACTGAAGCTTTCTTT,CASSLVVGDTEAFF
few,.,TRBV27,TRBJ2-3,TGTGCCAGCTCACCCTGGGAAACCAGCACAGATACGCAGTATTTT,CASSPWETSTDTQYF
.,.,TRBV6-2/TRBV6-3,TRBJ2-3,TGTGCCAGCAGGGACCCAAGCGGGAAAGGGGGGAATACGCAGTATTTT,CASRDPSGKGGNTQYF
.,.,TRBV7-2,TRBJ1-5,TGTGCCAGCAGCCCATCTGGGCCGAGCAATCAGCCCCAGCATTTT,CASSPSGPSNQPQHF
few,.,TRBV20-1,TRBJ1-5,TGCAGTGCCACCATCACAGGGAACAATCAGCCCCAGCATTTT,CSATITGNNQPQHF
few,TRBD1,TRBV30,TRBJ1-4,TGTGCCTGGACTCCGGGACAGGGAGTGGAAAAACTGTTTTTT,CAWTPGQGVEKLFF
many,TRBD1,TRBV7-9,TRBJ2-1,TGTGCCAGCAGCCGACCGGGACAGGGGATAGGTGAGCAGTTCTTC,CASSRPGQGIGEQFF
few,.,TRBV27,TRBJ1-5,TGTGCCAGCAGTGTATACAGTTATAGCAATCAGCCCCAGCATTTT,CASSVYSYSNQPQHF
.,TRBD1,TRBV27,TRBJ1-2,TGTGCCAGCAGTACACAGGGGGCGGGGAACTATGGCTACACCTTC,CASSTQGAGNYGYTF
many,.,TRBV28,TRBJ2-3,TGTGCCAGCAGTTACCCACAGGACGTGCAGTATTTT,CASSYPQDVQYF
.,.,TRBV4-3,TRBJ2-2,TGCGCCAGCAGCCAAGCGGGCCAAGAGACCGGGGAGCTGTTTTTT,CASSQAGQETGELFF
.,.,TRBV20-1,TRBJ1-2,TGCAGTGCTCCTCCGGCGGGCGTAGGGGTCAACTATGGCTACACCTTC,CSAPPAGVGVNYGYTF
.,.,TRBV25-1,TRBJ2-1,TGTGCCAGCAGTGACCCTAGTTTTGAGCAGTTCTTC,CASSDPSFEQFF
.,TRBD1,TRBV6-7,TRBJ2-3,TGTGCCAGCAGCCCCCGACAGGGTGAAATCCTCACAGATACGCAGTATTTT,CASSPRQGEILTDTQYF
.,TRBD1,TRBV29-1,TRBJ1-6,TGCAGCATCGCGACAGGGGGGAATTCACCCCTCCACTTT,CSIATGGNSPLHF
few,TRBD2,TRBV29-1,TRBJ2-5,TGCAGCGTTGGGGCGGGGGGGTCAGAGACCCAGTACTTC,CSVGAGGSETQYF
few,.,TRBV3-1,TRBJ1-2,TGTGCCAGCAGCCAAAATTCTGTGTGGGGCTACACCTTC,CASSQNSVWGYTF
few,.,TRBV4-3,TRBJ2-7,TGCGCCAGCAGCCAATTCTCCTCAATCCCCCCGGGACACATATACGAGCAGTACTTC,CASSQFSSIPPGHIYEQYF
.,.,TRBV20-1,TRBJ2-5,TGCAGTGCTAGCTTAGTACCAGAGACCCAGTACTTC,CSASLVPETQYF
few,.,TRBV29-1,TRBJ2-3,TGCAGCGTTGGACCCCGAGACAGATCTAGCACAGATACGCAGTATTTT,CSVGPRDRSSTDTQYF
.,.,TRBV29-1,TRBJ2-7,TGCAGCGTATCCGGTTTTGGGTTCGTCGGGGAGCAGTACTTC,CSVSGFGFVGEQYF
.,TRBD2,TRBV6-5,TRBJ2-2,TGTGCCAGCAGCTCGGGACTAGTCCCCACCGGGGAGCTGTTTTTT,CASSSGLVPTGELFF
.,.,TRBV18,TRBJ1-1,TGTGCCAGCTCACCAACACAGATGAACACTGAAGCTTTCTTT,CASSPTQMNTEAFF